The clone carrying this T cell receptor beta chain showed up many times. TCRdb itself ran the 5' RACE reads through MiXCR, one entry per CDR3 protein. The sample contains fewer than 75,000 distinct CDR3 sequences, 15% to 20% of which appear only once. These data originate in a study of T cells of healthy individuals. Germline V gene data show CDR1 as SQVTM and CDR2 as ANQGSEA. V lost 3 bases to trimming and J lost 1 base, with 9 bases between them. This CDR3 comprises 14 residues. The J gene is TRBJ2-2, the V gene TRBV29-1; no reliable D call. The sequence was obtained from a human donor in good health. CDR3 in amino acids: CSVDNSMNTGELFF. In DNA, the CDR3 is TGCAGCGTTGATAACTCGATGAACACCGGGGAGCTGTTTTTT.